The clone carrying this TCR beta chain appeared many times. This specimen comes from a study of shared clonotypes between healthy human individuals. Trimming left V 2 bases short and J 2 bases short, with 12 bases between. The CDR3 extends over 14 amino acids. Germline CDR1 and CDR2: GTSNPN and SVGIG (reference sequence). Clones were read by immunoSEQ multiplex PCR, and TCRdb kept only the in-frame ones, dropping some. Here the sample spans about 490,000 clones, almost 80% being singletons. Material: PBMCs. This TCR derives from a woman aged 35 to 49 in good health. Some clones in this sample may be carry-over from other donors' samples. The chain employs TRBV30 and TRBJ1-1; D ambiguous. The CDR3 reads CAWSIRAVNTEAFF. In DNA, the CDR3 is TGTGCCTGGAGTATTCGGGCAGTAAACACTGAAGCTTTCTTT. The full variable domain, rest sourced from reference TRBV30 and TRBJ1-1, is SQTIHQWPATLVQPVGSPLSLECTVEGTSNPNLYWYRQAAGRGLQLLFYSVGIGQISSEVPQNLSASRPQDRQFILSSKKLLLSDSGFYLCAWSIRAVNTEAFFGQGTRLTVV.